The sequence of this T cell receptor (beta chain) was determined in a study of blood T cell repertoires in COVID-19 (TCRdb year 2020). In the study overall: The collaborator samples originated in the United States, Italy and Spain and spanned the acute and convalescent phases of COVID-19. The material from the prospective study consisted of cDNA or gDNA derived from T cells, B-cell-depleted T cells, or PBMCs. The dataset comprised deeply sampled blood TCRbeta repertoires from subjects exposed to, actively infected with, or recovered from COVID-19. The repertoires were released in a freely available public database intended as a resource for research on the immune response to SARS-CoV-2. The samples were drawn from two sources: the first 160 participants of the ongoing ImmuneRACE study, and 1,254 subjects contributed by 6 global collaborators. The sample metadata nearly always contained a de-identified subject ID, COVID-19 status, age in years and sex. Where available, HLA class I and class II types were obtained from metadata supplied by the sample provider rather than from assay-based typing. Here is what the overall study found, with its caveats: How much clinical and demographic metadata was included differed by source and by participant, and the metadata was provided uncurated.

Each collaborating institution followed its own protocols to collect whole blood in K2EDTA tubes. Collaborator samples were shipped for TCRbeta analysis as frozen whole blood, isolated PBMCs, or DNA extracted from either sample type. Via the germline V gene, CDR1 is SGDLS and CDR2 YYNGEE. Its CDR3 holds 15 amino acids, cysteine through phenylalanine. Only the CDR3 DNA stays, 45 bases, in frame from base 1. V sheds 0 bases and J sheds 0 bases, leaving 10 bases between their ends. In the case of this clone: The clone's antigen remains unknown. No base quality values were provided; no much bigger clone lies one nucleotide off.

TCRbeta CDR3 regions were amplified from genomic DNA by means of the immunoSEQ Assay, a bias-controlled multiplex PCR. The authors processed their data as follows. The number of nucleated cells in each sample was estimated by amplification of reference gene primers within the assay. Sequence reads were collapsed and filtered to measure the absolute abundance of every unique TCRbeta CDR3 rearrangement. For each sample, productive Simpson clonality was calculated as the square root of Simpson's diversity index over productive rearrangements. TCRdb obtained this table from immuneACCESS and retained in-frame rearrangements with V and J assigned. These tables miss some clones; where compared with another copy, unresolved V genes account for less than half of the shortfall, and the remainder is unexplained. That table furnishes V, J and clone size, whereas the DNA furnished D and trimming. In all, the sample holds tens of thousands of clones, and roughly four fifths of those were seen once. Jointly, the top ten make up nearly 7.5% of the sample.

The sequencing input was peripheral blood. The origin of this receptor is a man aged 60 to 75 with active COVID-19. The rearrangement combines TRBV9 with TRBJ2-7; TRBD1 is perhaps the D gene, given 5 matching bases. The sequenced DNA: TGTGCCAGCAGCGTAGGACAGTCCTCCTCCTACGAGCAGTACTTC. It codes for CASSVGQSSSYEQYF.